This T cell receptor beta chain came from a study of T cell changes during pregnancy in multiple sclerosis. The CDR3 has 16 residues. Germline values: CDR1 SGHAT, CDR2 FQNNGV. Trimming shortened V by 7 bases and J by 0 bases, and 15 bases separated the two germline ends. Sequenced by immunoSEQ multiplex PCR; TCRdb stores in-frame clones only, minus some. The sample includes tens of thousands of clones, roughly 91% of them seen just once. The gene calls are TRBV11-2 and TRBJ2-2, with D possibly TRBD1 on 5 matching bases. Material: CD8+ T cells from peripheral blood mononuclear cells, obtained before pregnancy. This TCR derives from a female donor with multiple sclerosis, enrolled in a pregnancy study. CDR3 DNA sequence: TGTGCCAGCACCCAGAGGTGGGGCCCGAACACCGGGGAGCTGTTTTTT. Protein: CASTQRWGPNTGELFF.